This T cell receptor (beta chain) stems from a study of blood T cell repertoires in COVID-19. At the level of the study: Some COVID-19 samples were acute and others convalescent; all came from the United States, Italy and Spain.

In the authors' workflow: Estimation of nucleated cell counts was performed using reference gene primer amplification. Clones were sequenced by immunoSEQ multiplex PCR, and TCRdb holds only the in-frame ones, with some missing. The V and J calls and the clone size are those of that table, but D and trimming were determined from the DNA. The sample includes about 150,000 clones, about 85% of them seen just once. Germline values: CDR1 SGHRS, CDR2 YFSETQ. The CDR3 is 14 amino acids. V was clipped by 6 bases and J by 0 bases, with 11 bases between them. The J gene is TRBJ2-3, the V gene TRBV5-1; maybe TRBD2 (5 bases). Sequenced sample: peripheral blood. The TCR sequence derives from a woman aged 40 to 50 with active or convalescent COVID-19. The CDR3 sequence is CASTDWTSTDTQYF. CDR3 nucleotides: TGCGCCAGCACAGACTGGACTAGCACAGATACGCAGTATTTT.